Listed below are T cell receptor beta chains from one sample, sequenced in a study of post-analysis software for immune sequencing data. One entry per CDR3 protein, called by TCRdb with MiXCR from the PCR reads. The sample has around 400,000 distinct CDR3 sequences; roughly 36% are singletons. Specimen: blood. The source of these receptors is a girl aged 5 to 17 with multiple sclerosis. The CDR3 runs from the conserved cysteine through the conserved F or W. Each record gives: D gene, clone size, J gene, V gene, CDR3 DNA, CDR3 protein. The D gene is left open where the match is weak. Only part of the rows carry a size: once, few, many, or a class if the clone is expanded.

d_gene: NA
abundance: NA
j_gene: TRBJ2-3
v_gene: TRBV29-1
CDR3nt: TGCAGCGGCCGATACACAGATACGCAGTATTTT
CDR3aa: CSGRYTDTQYF

d_gene: NA
abundance: few
j_gene: TRBJ2-1
v_gene: TRBV11-3
CDR3nt: TGTGCCAGCAGCTCAGACGGGAGCTCCTACAATGAGCAGTTCTTC
CDR3aa: CASSSDGSSYNEQFF

d_gene: TRBD1
abundance: NA
j_gene: TRBJ2-7
v_gene: TRBV5-1
CDR3nt: TGCGCCAGCAAAGGGACAGTCGAGCAGTACTTC
CDR3aa: CASKGTVEQYF

d_gene: NA
abundance: few
j_gene: TRBJ2-7
v_gene: TRBV7-8
CDR3nt: TGTGCCAGCAGCTTAGGGGTGGGGGACGAGCAGTACTTC
CDR3aa: CASSLGVGDEQYF

d_gene: NA
abundance: NA
j_gene: TRBJ1-4
v_gene: TRBV6-8
CDR3nt: TGTGCCAGCAGTTACCCCATCCCGGCCTTGGGGGTGTCTAATGAAAAACTGTTTTTT
CDR3aa: CASSYPIPALGVSNEKLFF

d_gene: NA
abundance: once
j_gene: TRBJ1-2
v_gene: TRBV6-5
CDR3nt: TGTGCCAGCAGTTACCGGGGCCGTAGAGAGTTAACCTTC
CDR3aa: CASSYRGRRELTF

d_gene: NA
abundance: NA
j_gene: TRBJ2-2
v_gene: TRBV5-6
CDR3nt: TGTGCCAGCAGGCAAAGGGGCGGGGATACCGGGGAGCTGTTTTTT
CDR3aa: CASRQRGGDTGELFF

d_gene: TRBD1
abundance: once
j_gene: TRBJ2-1
v_gene: TRBV4-1
CDR3nt: TGCGCCAGCAGCCGAGGGCCGGGACAGGGGGCGAATGAGCAGTTCTTC
CDR3aa: CASSRGPGQGANEQFF

d_gene: NA
abundance: NA
j_gene: TRBJ2-2
v_gene: TRBV28
CDR3nt: TGTGCCAGCAGTTTACCGACTATCGGCACCGGGGAGCTGTTTTTT
CDR3aa: CASSLPTIGTGELFF

d_gene: NA
abundance: few
j_gene: TRBJ1-4
v_gene: TRBV20-1
CDR3nt: TGCAGTGCTAGGGACAATGAAAAACTGTTTTTT
CDR3aa: CSARDNEKLFF

d_gene: TRBD1
abundance: few
j_gene: TRBJ2-7
v_gene: TRBV4-3
CDR3nt: TGCGCCAGCAGCCAAGAAGCTCAGGGGGACAACTCCTACGAGCAGTACTTC
CDR3aa: CASSQEAQGDNSYEQYF

d_gene: NA
abundance: NA
j_gene: TRBJ2-6
v_gene: TRBV5-1
CDR3nt: TGCGCCAGCAGCTTGGCCGGGATTCAGGGGGCCAACGTCCTGACTTTC
CDR3aa: CASSLAGIQGANVLTF

d_gene: TRBD1
abundance: NA
j_gene: TRBJ2-3
v_gene: TRBV11-2
CDR3nt: TGTGCCAGCAGCTTACGTCGGGGACAGGGGAGGGATACGCAGTATTTT
CDR3aa: CASSLRRGQGRDTQYF

d_gene: NA
abundance: NA
j_gene: TRBJ2-7
v_gene: TRBV12-3/TRBV12-4
CDR3nt: TGTGCCAGCAGTATCCAGGGGACCGAGCAGTACTTC
CDR3aa: CASSIQGTEQYF

d_gene: TRBD1
abundance: few
j_gene: TRBJ2-3
v_gene: TRBV9
CDR3nt: TGTGCCAGCAGCGTAGCTACAGGACAGGGCTTCACAGATACGCAGTATTTT
CDR3aa: CASSVATGQGFTDTQYF

d_gene: NA
abundance: NA
j_gene: TRBJ2-6
v_gene: TRBV28
CDR3nt: TGTGCCAGCAGCCCCGACAGACTCCTAACCTATTCTGGGGCCAACGTCCTGACTTTC
CDR3aa: CASSPDRLLTYSGANVLTF

d_gene: NA
abundance: few
j_gene: TRBJ1-1
v_gene: TRBV7-9
CDR3nt: TGTGCCAGCAGCTTGGCCGACAGGCGGAACACTGAAGCTTTCTTT
CDR3aa: CASSLADRRNTEAFF

d_gene: TRBD1
abundance: NA
j_gene: TRBJ1-2
v_gene: TRBV6-1
CDR3nt: TGTGCCAGCAGGGATACCGGGACAGGCACTTGGGGCTACACCTTC
CDR3aa: CASRDTGTGTWGYTF

d_gene: TRBD2
abundance: few
j_gene: TRBJ2-1
v_gene: TRBV27
CDR3nt: TGTGCCAGCAGTCCTACTAGCGGGGGGCGTAATGAGCAGTTCTTC
CDR3aa: CASSPTSGGRNEQFF

d_gene: NA
abundance: few
j_gene: TRBJ1-4
v_gene: TRBV20-1
CDR3nt: TGCAGTGCTGGACCTATAGACCGGGAAGTTGGTGAAAAACTGTTTTTT
CDR3aa: CSAGPIDREVGEKLFF

d_gene: NA
abundance: NA
j_gene: TRBJ2-1
v_gene: TRBV4-3
CDR3nt: TGCGCCAGCAGCCAAGGTTCAGCCTACAATGAGCAGTTCTTC
CDR3aa: CASSQGSAYNEQFF

d_gene: NA
abundance: NA
j_gene: TRBJ2-1
v_gene: TRBV7-2
CDR3nt: TGTGCCAGCAGCTTAAATTACGGTACTAGCACGTTCTTC
CDR3aa: CASSLNYGTSTFF

d_gene: NA
abundance: NA
j_gene: TRBJ1-1
v_gene: TRBV6-5
CDR3nt: TGTGCCAGCAGTTACAACAGACCGAACACTGAAGCTTTCTTT
CDR3aa: CASSYNRPNTEAFF

d_gene: NA
abundance: few
j_gene: TRBJ2-1
v_gene: TRBV4-1
CDR3nt: TGCGCCAGCAGCCCGCCTAGTAATGAGCGGCAGTTCTTC
CDR3aa: CASSPPSNERQFF

d_gene: NA
abundance: few
j_gene: TRBJ2-7
v_gene: TRBV6-2/TRBV6-3
CDR3nt: TGTGCCTGTAGTATAGGGCAGGGCGTACGGGAGCAGTACTTC
CDR3aa: CACSIGQGVREQYF

d_gene: TRBD1
abundance: NA
j_gene: TRBJ2-1
v_gene: TRBV15
CDR3nt: TGTGCCACCAGCAGCACGCTCGGGACAGGGTTCTTGAATGAGCAGTTCTTC
CDR3aa: CATSSTLGTGFLNEQFF

d_gene: TRBD2
abundance: NA
j_gene: TRBJ2-1
v_gene: TRBV11-3
CDR3nt: TGTGCCAGCAGCTGGTCCGAGACTAGCGGGCGCAATGAGCAGTTCTTC
CDR3aa: CASSWSETSGRNEQFF

d_gene: TRBD1
abundance: few
j_gene: TRBJ2-5
v_gene: TRBV6-5
CDR3nt: TGTGCCCACGGACAGGATCAAGAGACCCAGTACTTC
CDR3aa: CAHGQDQETQYF

d_gene: NA
abundance: few
j_gene: TRBJ2-1
v_gene: TRBV11-2
CDR3nt: TGTGCCAGCAGCTTAATCTCCATACGTAGCCCCGAAGGATACAATGAGCAGTTCTTC
CDR3aa: CASSLISIRSPEGYNEQFF

d_gene: TRBD1
abundance: NA
j_gene: TRBJ2-3
v_gene: TRBV29-1
CDR3nt: TGCAGCGTTGAAGCGACGGTGGACAGGGTAGGAAGGACAGATACGCAGTATTTT
CDR3aa: CSVEATVDRVGRTDTQYF

d_gene: NA
abundance: NA
j_gene: TRBJ1-4
v_gene: TRBV4-1
CDR3nt: TGCGCCAGCAGCCCGTCTGGGCGGCTAAATCTTAATGAAAAACTGTTTTTT
CDR3aa: CASSPSGRLNLNEKLFF

d_gene: NA
abundance: few
j_gene: TRBJ1-2
v_gene: TRBV6-5
CDR3nt: TGTGCCAGCACGTCGGGCACCTCCTATGGCTACACCTTC
CDR3aa: CASTSGTSYGYTF

d_gene: NA
abundance: NA
j_gene: TRBJ2-3
v_gene: TRBV12-3/TRBV12-4
CDR3nt: TGTGCCAGCAGTCCTCCGGGACGGGTCAGCACAGATACGCAGTATTTT
CDR3aa: CASSPPGRVSTDTQYF

d_gene: TRBD1
abundance: NA
j_gene: TRBJ2-3
v_gene: TRBV7-6
CDR3nt: TGTGCCAGCAGCTCCACAGGGGCCCGGGGTTATACGCAGTATTTT
CDR3aa: CASSSTGARGYTQYF

d_gene: NA
abundance: few
j_gene: TRBJ1-2
v_gene: TRBV20-1
CDR3nt: TGCAGTGCTAGGGAGACAGCTAACTATGGCTACACCTTC
CDR3aa: CSARETANYGYTF

d_gene: NA
abundance: NA
j_gene: TRBJ2-1
v_gene: TRBV7-2
CDR3nt: TGTGCCAGCAGCGATTGGGGGCAGCAGTTCTTC
CDR3aa: CASSDWGQQFF

d_gene: TRBD1
abundance: NA
j_gene: TRBJ2-7
v_gene: TRBV5-1
CDR3nt: TGCGCCAGCAGCCTGGCCCGGGACAGGAGCTACGAGCAGTACTTC
CDR3aa: CASSLARDRSYEQYF

d_gene: TRBD1
abundance: NA
j_gene: TRBJ2-4
v_gene: TRBV10-3
CDR3nt: TGTGCCATCAGGGCCGGGACAGGGGACGGCATTCAGTACTTC
CDR3aa: CAIRAGTGDGIQYF

d_gene: NA
abundance: few
j_gene: TRBJ2-1
v_gene: TRBV11-2
CDR3nt: TGTGCCAGCAGCTTCATCCGGGGGAAGTGGAATGAGCAGTTCTTC
CDR3aa: CASSFIRGKWNEQFF

d_gene: NA
abundance: NA
j_gene: TRBJ2-7
v_gene: TRBV4-1
CDR3nt: TGCGCCAGCAGCCAAGAAGGAACAGGGAGAGACGAGCAGTACTTC
CDR3aa: CASSQEGTGRDEQYF

d_gene: NA
abundance: NA
j_gene: TRBJ1-2
v_gene: TRBV4-1
CDR3nt: TGCGCCAGCAGACTCTATAGGGCCAGATTCTATGGCTACACCTTC
CDR3aa: CASRLYRARFYGYTF

d_gene: NA
abundance: NA
j_gene: TRBJ1-6
v_gene: TRBV6-5
CDR3nt: TGTGCCAGCAGTCGATCCATGGGTAATTCACCCCTCCACTTT
CDR3aa: CASSRSMGNSPLHF

d_gene: TRBD1
abundance: NA
j_gene: TRBJ2-5
v_gene: TRBV20-1
CDR3nt: TGCAGTGCTAGAGCAGGGGGCCAAGAGACCCAGTACTTC
CDR3aa: CSARAGGQETQYF

d_gene: NA
abundance: few
j_gene: TRBJ1-4
v_gene: TRBV12-3/TRBV12-4
CDR3nt: TGTGCCAGCAGTTGGGGGCTCGAAAAACTGTTTTTT
CDR3aa: CASSWGLEKLFF

d_gene: TRBD1
abundance: NA
j_gene: TRBJ2-7
v_gene: TRBV6-1
CDR3nt: TGTGCCGGCAATAGTCCGGGACAGGGTTACGAGCAGTACTTC
CDR3aa: CAGNSPGQGYEQYF

d_gene: NA
abundance: once
j_gene: TRBJ2-2
v_gene: TRBV11-2
CDR3nt: TGTGGAGCAGGGGCAAGAGGGGGCACCGGGGAGCTGTTTTTT
CDR3aa: CGAGARGGTGELFF

d_gene: NA
abundance: NA
j_gene: TRBJ1-2
v_gene: TRBV24-1
CDR3nt: TGTGCCACCAGTGAAGGACAGTTCTATGGCTACACCTTC
CDR3aa: CATSEGQFYGYTF

d_gene: NA
abundance: few
j_gene: TRBJ1-2
v_gene: TRBV12-3/TRBV12-4
CDR3nt: TGTGCCAGCAGTTTAGCCGGGGCGTCCTATGGCTACACCTTC
CDR3aa: CASSLAGASYGYTF

d_gene: NA
abundance: once
j_gene: TRBJ1-1
v_gene: TRBV6-1
CDR3nt: TGTGCCAGCGGGTCCCCTGAAGCTTTCTTT
CDR3aa: CASGSPEAFF

d_gene: TRBD1
abundance: NA
j_gene: TRBJ2-3
v_gene: TRBV24-1
CDR3nt: TGTGCCACCGGCGGGACAGGGAACACAGATACGCAGTATTTT
CDR3aa: CATGGTGNTDTQYF

d_gene: NA
abundance: few
j_gene: TRBJ2-7
v_gene: TRBV15
CDR3nt: TGTGCCACCAGCAGAGGAGGTTTCTACGAGCAGTACTTC
CDR3aa: CATSRGGFYEQYF

d_gene: NA
abundance: NA
j_gene: TRBJ1-5
v_gene: TRBV5-1
CDR3nt: TGCGCCAGCAGCCCCGAAGGGGACAATCAGCCCCAGCATTTT
CDR3aa: CASSPEGDNQPQHF

d_gene: TRBD1
abundance: NA
j_gene: TRBJ1-2
v_gene: TRBV2
CDR3nt: TGTGCCAGTAGGGGACAGTTAGCTAACTATGGCTACACCTTC
CDR3aa: CASRGQLANYGYTF

d_gene: NA
abundance: NA
j_gene: TRBJ2-7
v_gene: TRBV20-1
CDR3nt: TGCAGTGCTAGAGTGGATTACGAGCAGTACTTC
CDR3aa: CSARVDYEQYF